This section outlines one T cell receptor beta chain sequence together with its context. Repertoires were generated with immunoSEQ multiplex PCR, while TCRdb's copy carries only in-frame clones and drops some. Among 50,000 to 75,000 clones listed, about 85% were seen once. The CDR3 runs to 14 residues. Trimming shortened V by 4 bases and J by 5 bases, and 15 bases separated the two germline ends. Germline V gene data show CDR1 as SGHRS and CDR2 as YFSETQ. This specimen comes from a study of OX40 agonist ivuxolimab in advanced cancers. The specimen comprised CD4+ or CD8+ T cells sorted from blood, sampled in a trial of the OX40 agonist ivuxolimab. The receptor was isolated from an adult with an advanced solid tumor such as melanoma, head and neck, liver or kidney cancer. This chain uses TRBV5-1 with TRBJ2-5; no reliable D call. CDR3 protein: CASSQRPGGETQYF. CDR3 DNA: TGCGCCAGCAGCCAACGACCCGGTGGGGAGACCCAGTACTTC.